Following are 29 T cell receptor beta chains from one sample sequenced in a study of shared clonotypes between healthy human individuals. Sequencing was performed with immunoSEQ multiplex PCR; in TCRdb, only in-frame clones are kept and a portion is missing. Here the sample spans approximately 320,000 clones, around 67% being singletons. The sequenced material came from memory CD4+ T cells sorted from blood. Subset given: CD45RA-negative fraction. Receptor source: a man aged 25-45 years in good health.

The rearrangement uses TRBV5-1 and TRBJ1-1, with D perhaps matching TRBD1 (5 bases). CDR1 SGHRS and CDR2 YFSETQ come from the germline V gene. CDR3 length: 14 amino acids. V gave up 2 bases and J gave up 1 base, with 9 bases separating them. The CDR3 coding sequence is TGCGCCAGCAGCTTTCGGGGACCGAACACTGAAGCTTTCTTT. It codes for CASSFRGPNTEAFF.

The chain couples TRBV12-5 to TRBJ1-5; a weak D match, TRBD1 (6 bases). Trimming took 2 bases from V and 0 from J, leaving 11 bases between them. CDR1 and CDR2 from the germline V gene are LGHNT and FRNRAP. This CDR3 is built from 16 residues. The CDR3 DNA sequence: TGTGCTAGTGGTTTGTTCACAGGGACTAGCAATCAGCCCCAGCATTTT. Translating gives CASGLFTGTSNQPQHF. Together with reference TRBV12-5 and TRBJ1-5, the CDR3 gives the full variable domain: DARVTQTPRHKVTEMGQEVTMRCQPILGHNTVFWYRQTMMQGLELLAYFRNRAPLDDSGMPKDRFSAEMPDATLATLKIQPSEPRDSAVYFCASGLFTGTSNQPQHFGDGTRLSIL.

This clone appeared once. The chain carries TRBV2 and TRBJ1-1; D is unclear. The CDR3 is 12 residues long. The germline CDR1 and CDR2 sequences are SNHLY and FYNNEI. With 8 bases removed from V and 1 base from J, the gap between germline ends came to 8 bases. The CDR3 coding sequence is TGTGCCAGCGGCCGTTCGAACACTGAAGCTTTCTTT. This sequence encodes CASGRSNTEAFF.

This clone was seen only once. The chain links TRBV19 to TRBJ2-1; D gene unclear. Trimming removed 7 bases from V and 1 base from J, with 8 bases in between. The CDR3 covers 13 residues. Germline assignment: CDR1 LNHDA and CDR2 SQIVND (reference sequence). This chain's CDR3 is CASNPGSYNEQFF. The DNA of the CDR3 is TGTGCCAGTAATCCGGGTTCCTACAATGAGCAGTTCTTC.

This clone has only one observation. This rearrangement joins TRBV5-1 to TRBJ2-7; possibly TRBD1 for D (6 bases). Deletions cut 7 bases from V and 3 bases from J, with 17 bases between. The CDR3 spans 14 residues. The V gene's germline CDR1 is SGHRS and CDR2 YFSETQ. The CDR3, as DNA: TGCGCCAGCGCCAAAAGGACAGAAAGCTACGAGCAGTACTTC. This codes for CASAKRTESYEQYF.

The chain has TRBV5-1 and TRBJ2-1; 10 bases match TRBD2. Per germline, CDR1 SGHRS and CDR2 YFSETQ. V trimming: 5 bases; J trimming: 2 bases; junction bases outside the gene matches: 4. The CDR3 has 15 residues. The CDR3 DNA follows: TGCGCCAGCAGTGAGGGGACTAGCGCCTACAATGAGCAGTTCTTC. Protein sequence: CASSEGTSAYNEQFF.

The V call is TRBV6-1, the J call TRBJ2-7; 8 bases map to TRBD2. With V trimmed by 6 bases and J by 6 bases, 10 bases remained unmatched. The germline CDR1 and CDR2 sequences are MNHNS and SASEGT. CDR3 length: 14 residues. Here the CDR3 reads CASRWSGGPGEQYF. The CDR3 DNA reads TGTGCCAGCAGGTGGTCGGGGGGGCCTGGCGAGCAGTACTTC.

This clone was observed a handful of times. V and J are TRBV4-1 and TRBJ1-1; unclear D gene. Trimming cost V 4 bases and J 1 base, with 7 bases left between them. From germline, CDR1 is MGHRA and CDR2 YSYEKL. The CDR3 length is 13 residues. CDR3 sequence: CASSLEGNTEAFF. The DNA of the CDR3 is TGCGCCAGCAGCCTAGAGGGGAACACTGAAGCTTTCTTT.

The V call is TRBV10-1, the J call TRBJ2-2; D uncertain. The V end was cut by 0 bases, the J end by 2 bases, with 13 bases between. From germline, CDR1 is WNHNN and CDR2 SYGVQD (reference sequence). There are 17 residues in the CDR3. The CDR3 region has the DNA TGCGCCAGCAGTGAGTCGCTGCAGACAATTAACACCGGGGAGCTGTTTTTT. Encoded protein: CASSESLQTINTGELFF.

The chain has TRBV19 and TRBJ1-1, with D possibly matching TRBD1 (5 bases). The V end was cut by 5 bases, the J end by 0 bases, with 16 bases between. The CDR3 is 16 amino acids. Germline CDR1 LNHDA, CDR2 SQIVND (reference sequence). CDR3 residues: CASSEGRGVMNTEAFF. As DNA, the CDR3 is TGTGCCAGTAGTGAGGGACGAGGAGTCATGAACACTGAAGCTTTCTTT.

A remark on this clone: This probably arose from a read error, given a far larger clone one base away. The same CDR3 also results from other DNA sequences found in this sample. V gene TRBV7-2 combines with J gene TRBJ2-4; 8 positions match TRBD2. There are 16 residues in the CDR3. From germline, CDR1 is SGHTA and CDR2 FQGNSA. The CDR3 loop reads CASSLEGGLAKNIQYF. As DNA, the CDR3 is TGTGCCAGCAGCTTAGAGGGAGGACTAGCCAAAAACATCCAGTACTTC.

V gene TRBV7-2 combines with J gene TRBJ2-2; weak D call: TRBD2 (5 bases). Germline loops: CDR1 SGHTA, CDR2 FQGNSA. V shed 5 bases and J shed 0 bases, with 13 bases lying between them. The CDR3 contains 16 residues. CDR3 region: CASSPPSGTNTGELFF. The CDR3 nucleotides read TGTGCCAGCAGCCCACCTTCGGGGACGAACACCGGGGAGCTGTTTTTT.

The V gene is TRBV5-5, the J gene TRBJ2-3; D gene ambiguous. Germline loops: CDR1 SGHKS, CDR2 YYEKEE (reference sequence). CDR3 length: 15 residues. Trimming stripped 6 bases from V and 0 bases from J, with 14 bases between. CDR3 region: CASNLRRFSTDTQYF. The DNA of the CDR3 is TGTGCCAGCAACCTGAGGCGGTTTAGCACAGATACGCAGTATTTT.

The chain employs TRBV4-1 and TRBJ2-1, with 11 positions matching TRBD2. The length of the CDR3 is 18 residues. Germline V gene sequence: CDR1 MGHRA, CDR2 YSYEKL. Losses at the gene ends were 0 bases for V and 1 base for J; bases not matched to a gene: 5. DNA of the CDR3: TGCGCCAGCAGCCAAGATAGCGGGAGGGCCGTATCCTACAATGAGCAGTTCTTC. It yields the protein CASSQDSGRAVSYNEQFF.

The CDR3 DNA reads as TGTGCCAGTAGTCAGGGAACAGTCTACAATGAGCAGTTCTTC. It is translated as CASSQGTVYNEQFF. V and J are TRBV19 and TRBJ2-1; TRBD1 might be the D (5 bases). This CDR3 region has 14 residues. Germline loops: CDR1 LNHDA, CDR2 SQIVND (reference sequence). V lost 5 bases and J lost 3, with 11 bases in between.

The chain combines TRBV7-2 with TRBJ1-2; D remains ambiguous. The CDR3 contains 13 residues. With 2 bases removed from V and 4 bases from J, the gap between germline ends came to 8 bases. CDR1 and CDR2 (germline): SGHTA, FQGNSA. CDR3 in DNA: TGTGCCAGCAGCTTATCTTTCGCCTATGGCTACACCTTC. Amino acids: CASSLSFAYGYTF.

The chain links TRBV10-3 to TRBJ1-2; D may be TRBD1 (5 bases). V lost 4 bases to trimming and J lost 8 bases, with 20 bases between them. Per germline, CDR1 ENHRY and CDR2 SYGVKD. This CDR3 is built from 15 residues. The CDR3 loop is CAISVRGGSLEGYTF. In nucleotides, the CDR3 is TGTGCCATCAGTGTTAGGGGAGGGTCCCTCGAGGGCTACACCTTC.

In DNA form, the CDR3 reads TGTGCCAGCAGTTTACAGGGGGCGATAACCTACGAGCAGTACTTC. It translates to CASSLQGAITYEQYF. This chain connects TRBV28 to TRBJ2-7; TRBD1 matches at 8 bases. Germline CDR1 is MDHEN and CDR2 is SYDVKM. This CDR3 contains 15 residues. The junction had 5 bases not matched to a gene; V was cut back by 2 bases and J by 2 bases.

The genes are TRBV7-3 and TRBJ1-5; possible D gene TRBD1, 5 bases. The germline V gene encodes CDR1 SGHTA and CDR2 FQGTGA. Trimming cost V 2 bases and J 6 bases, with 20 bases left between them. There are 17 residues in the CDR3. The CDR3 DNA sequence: TGTGCCAGCAGCTTACGGTGGTCAAGGGGAACGATTCAGCCCCAGCATTTT. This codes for CASSLRWSRGTIQPQHF.

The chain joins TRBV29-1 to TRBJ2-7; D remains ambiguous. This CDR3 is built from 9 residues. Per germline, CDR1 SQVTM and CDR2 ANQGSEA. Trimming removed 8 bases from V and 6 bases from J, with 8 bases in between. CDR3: CSPQCEQYF. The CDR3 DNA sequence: TGCAGCCCGCAATGCGAGCAGTACTTC.

This CDR3 reads CASSKEIVAEAFF. The CDR3 DNA sequence: TGTGCCAGCAGCAAAGAAATCGTGGCTGAAGCTTTCTTT. J is TRBJ1-1 and V is TRBV2; no firm D call. V lost 6 bases, J lost 6 bases, and 14 bases lay in between. This CDR3 region has 13 residues. Germline V gives CDR1 SNHLY, CDR2 FYNNEI.

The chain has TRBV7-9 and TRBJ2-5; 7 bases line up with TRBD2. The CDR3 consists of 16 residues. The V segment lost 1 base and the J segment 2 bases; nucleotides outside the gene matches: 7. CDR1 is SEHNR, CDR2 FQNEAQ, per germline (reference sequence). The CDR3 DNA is TGTGCCAGCAGCTTAGAAGGGCGGGGACTACAAGAGACCCAGTACTTC. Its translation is CASSLEGRGLQETQYF.

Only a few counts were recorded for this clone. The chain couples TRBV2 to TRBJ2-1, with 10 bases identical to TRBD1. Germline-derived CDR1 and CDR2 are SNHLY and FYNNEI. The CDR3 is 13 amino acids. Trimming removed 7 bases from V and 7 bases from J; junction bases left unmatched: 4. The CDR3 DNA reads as TGTGCCAGCATTGGACAGGGGGGGAATGAGCAGTTCTTC. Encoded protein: CASIGQGGNEQFF.

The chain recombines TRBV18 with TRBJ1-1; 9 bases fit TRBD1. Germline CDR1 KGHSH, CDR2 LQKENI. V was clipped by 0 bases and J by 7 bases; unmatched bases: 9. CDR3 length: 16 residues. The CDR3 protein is CASSPPNTGGEGEAFF. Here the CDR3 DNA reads TGTGCCAGCTCACCACCCAATACAGGGGGCGAAGGTGAAGCTTTCTTT.

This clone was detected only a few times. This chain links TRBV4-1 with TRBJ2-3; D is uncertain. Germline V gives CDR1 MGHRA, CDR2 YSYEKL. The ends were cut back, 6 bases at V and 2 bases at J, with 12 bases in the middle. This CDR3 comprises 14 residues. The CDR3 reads CASRLGSLTDTQYF. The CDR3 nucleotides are TGCGCCAGCAGACTCGGCTCGCTCACAGATACGCAGTATTTT.

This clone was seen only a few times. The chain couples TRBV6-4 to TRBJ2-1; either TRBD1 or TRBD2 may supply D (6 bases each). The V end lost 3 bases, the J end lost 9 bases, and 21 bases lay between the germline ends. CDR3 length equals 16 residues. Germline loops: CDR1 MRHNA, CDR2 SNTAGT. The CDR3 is CASSERMGGNIVEQFF. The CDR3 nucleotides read TGTGCCAGCAGTGAAAGGATGGGGGGCAATATTGTTGAGCAGTTCTTC.

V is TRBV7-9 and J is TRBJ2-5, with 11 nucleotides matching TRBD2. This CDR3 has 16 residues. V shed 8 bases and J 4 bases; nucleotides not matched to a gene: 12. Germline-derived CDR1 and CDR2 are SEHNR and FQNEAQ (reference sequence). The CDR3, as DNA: TGTGCCAGCTTCGCTAGCGGGAGGACGGCTCTAGAGACCCAGTACTTC. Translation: CASFASGRTALETQYF.

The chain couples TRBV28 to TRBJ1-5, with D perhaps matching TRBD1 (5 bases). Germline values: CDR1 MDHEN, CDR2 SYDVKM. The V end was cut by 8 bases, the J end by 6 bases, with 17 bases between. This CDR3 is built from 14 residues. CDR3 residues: CASLRGINSQPQHF. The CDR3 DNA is TGTGCCAGCCTAAGGGGAATTAATAGTCAGCCCCAGCATTTT. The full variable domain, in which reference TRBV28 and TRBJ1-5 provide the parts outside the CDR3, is DVKVTQSSRYLVKRTGEKVFLECVQDMDHENMFWYRQDPGLGLRLIYFSYDVKMKEKGDIPEGYSVSREKKERFSLILESASTNQTSMYLCASLRGINSQPQHFGDGTRLSIL.

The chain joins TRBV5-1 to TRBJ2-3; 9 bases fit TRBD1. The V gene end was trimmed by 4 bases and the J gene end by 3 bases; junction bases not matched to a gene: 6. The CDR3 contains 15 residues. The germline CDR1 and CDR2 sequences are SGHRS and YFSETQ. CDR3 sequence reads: CASSATGGWTDTQYF. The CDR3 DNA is TGCGCCAGCAGCGCAACAGGGGGCTGGACAGATACGCAGTATTTT.